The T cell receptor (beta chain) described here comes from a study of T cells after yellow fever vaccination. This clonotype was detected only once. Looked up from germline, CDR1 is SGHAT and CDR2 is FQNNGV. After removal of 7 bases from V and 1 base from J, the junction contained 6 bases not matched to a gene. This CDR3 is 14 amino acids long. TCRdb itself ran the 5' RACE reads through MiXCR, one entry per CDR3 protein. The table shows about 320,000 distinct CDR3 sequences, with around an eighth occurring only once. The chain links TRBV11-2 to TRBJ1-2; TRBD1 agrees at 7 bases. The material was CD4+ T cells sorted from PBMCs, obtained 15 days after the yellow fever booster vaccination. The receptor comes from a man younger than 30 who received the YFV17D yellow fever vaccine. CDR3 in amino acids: CASTETGVNYGYTF. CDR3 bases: TGTGCCAGCACCGAAACAGGGGTTAACTATGGCTACACCTTC.